Below, 13 T cell receptor beta chains from the same sample are listed, as sequenced in a study of blood T cells in healthy people across ages. The use of a sample-barcoded 5' primer and a J-beta primer mix characterized a second PCR of roughly 6 to 11 cycles. Using its own MiXCR run on the 5' RACE reads, TCRdb lists one record per CDR3 protein. Of under 2 million distinct CDR3 sequences listed, around 36% are singletons. The material sequenced was blood. Receptors originate from a young woman in good health.

This clonotype was counted only a few times. The chain couples TRBV20-1 to TRBJ1-5; a possible D gene is TRBD1 (5 bases). From germline, CDR1 is DFQATT and CDR2 SNEGSKA (reference sequence). Trimming cost V 0 bases and J 7 bases, with 16 bases left between them. The CDR3 has 15 residues. The CDR3 is CSARDRKWGTQPQHF. The CDR3 nucleotides read TGCAGTGCTAGAGATAGGAAATGGGGGACCCAGCCCCAGCATTTT.

The chain employs TRBV10-3 and TRBJ2-1, with 10 bases fitting TRBD2. Losses at the gene ends were 5 bases for V and 9 bases for J; bases not matched to a gene: 10. The germline CDR1 and CDR2 sequences are ENHRY and SYGVKD. The CDR3 has 15 amino acids. CDR3 sequence: CAISPAGGLLGEQFF. CDR3 sequence (DNA): TGTGCCATCAGTCCAGCGGGGGGGCTTTTGGGTGAGCAGTTCTTC.

This clonotype turned up a few times. The chain couples TRBV20-1 to TRBJ1-1; no firm D call. Trimming stripped 5 bases from V and 11 bases from J, with 6 bases between. Germline CDR1 and CDR2: DFQATT and SNEGSKA (reference sequence). The CDR3 extends over 8 amino acids. Here the CDR3 reads CSAGLAFF. In DNA form, the CDR3 reads TGCAGTGCTGGTTTGGCTTTCTTT.

In this sample, this clonotype turned up a few times. This chain connects TRBV20-1 to TRBJ2-7; TRBD2 agrees at 8 bases. After removal of 8 bases from V and 2 bases from J, the junction contained 11 bases not matched to a gene. The CDR3 loop spans 14 amino acids. Per germline, CDR1 DFQATT and CDR2 SNEGSKA (reference sequence). The CDR3 bases are TGCAGTCCCTACCAGCGGGGGCAGACCTACGAGCAGTACTTC. Encoded protein: CSPYQRGQTYEQYF.

CDR3 loop: CASSMGVKETQYF. CDR3 bases: TGTGCCAGTAGTATGGGAGTAAAAGAGACCCAGTACTTC. The chain uses TRBV19 and TRBJ2-7; D possibly corresponds to TRBD2 (5 bases). The J call may be mistaken, given a closer DNA end match to TRBJ2-5. Per germline, CDR1 LNHDA and CDR2 SQIVND (reference sequence). The CDR3 sequence is 13 residues long.

The sample holds a few counts of this clonotype. This chain joins TRBV5-1 and TRBJ2-1, with 11 nucleotides matching TRBD2. Germline CDR1 SGHRS, CDR2 YFSETQ. This CDR3 spans 19 amino acids. V gave up 4 bases and J gave up 0 bases; unmatched junction bases: 12. Here the CDR3 reads CASSPGGTLAGGSYNEQFF. The DNA for the CDR3 is TGCGCCAGCAGCCCAGGAGGGACTCTAGCGGGAGGCTCCTACAATGAGCAGTTCTTC.

The chain has TRBV24-1 and TRBJ1-5; D remains ambiguous. The CDR3 covers 14 residues. Trimming took 7 bases from V and 2 from J, leaving 11 bases between them. Germline values: CDR1 KGHDR, CDR2 SFDVKD. DNA of the CDR3: TGTGCCACCAGCCCCCGTGGGGGCAATCAGCCCCAGCATTTT. It translates to CATSPRGGNQPQHF.

V usage is TRBV5-1 and J usage is TRBJ2-7, with 8 bases fitting TRBD2. The V gene end was trimmed by 4 bases and the J gene end by 1 base; junction bases not matched to a gene: 7. CDR3 size: 15 residues. Germline V CDR1 and CDR2: SGHRS, YFSETQ. CDR3 DNA: TGCGCCAGCAGCCCGGGGGGGATGCTATCCTACGAGCAGTACTTC. Its protein product is CASSPGGMLSYEQYF.

This chain links TRBV7-3 with TRBJ2-1; TRBD2 is a possible D gene (7 bases). V was shortened by 2 bases and J by 1 base, with 15 bases between the two germline ends. In germline, CDR1 is SGHTA, CDR2 FQGTGA. This CDR3 has 17 residues. CDR3 in amino acids: CASSLLGGGPSYNEQFF. For the CDR3, the DNA is TGTGCCAGCAGCTTATTAGGGGGAGGGCCATCCTACAATGAGCAGTTCTTC.

In this sample, this clonotype turned up a few times. The chain combines TRBV3-1 with TRBJ2-7; 11 nucleotides align to TRBD2. The germline V gene encodes CDR1 LGHDT and CDR2 YNNKEL (reference sequence). V shed 2 bases and J 3 bases; nucleotides not matched to a gene: 3. This CDR3 is built from 15 residues. The CDR3 bases are TGTGCCAGCAGCCAAACTAGCGGGGGACTCTACGAGCAGTACTTC. This translates into CASSQTSGGLYEQYF.

This clonotype showed up just a few times. This sequence joins TRBV5-5 and TRBJ2-5; D is undetermined. The J call could be wrong; TRBJ2-7 is a better fit for the DNA end. The CDR3 extends over 14 amino acids. Germline CDR1 and CDR2: SGHKS and YYEKEE (reference sequence). The CDR3 here is CASSPPLRGNEQYF. In DNA form, the CDR3 reads TGTGCCAGCAGCCCTCCCCTACGCGGCAACGAGCAGTACTTC.

The sample holds a few counts of this clonotype. The chain carries TRBV3-1 and TRBJ2-1; unclear D gene. The germline gives CDR1 LGHDT, CDR2 YNNKEL (reference sequence). This CDR3 has 16 amino acids. Between the trimmed V and J ends, which lost 1 base and 3 bases, there was a span of 13 bases. Here the CDR3 reads CASSQVVGRVYNEQFF. The CDR3 DNA reads TGTGCCAGCAGCCAAGTTGTTGGACGGGTCTACAATGAGCAGTTCTTC.

This sequence joins TRBV5-1 and TRBJ2-2, with 10 nucleotides matching TRBD1. The CDR3 is 16 residues long. Unmatched junction bases numbered 6, after V lost 1 base and J lost 6 bases. Germline V gene data show CDR1 as SGHRS and CDR2 as YFSETQ. The CDR3 nucleotides read TGCGCCAGCAGCTTGCGGCCGGACAGGGGGGCCGGGGAGCTGTTTTTT. The encoded protein is CASSLRPDRGAGELFF.